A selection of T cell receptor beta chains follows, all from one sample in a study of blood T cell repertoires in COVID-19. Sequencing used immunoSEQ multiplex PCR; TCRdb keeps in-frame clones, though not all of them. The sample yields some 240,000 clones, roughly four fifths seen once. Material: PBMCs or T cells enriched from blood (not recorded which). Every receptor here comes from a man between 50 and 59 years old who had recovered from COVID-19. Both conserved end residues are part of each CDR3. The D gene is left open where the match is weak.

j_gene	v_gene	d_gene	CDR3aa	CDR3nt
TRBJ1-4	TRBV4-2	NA	CASSQVRGVEKLFF	TGTGCCAGCAGCCAAGTCAGGGGTGTTGAAAAACTGTTTTTT
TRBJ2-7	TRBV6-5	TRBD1	CASSYPRDRAAYEQYF	TGTGCCAGCAGTTACCCCCGGGACAGGGCGGCTTACGAGCAGTACTTC
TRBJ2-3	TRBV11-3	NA	CASSGRPTGPRGTDTQYF	TGTGCCAGCAGCGGGCGGCCGACAGGTCCACGGGGCACAGATACGCAGTATTTT
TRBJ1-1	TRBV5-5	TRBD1	CASSLGTGGTEAFF	TGTGCCAGCAGCCTCGGGACAGGGGGTACTGAAGCTTTCTTT
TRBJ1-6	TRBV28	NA	CASRGPGVNSPLHF	TGTGCCAGCAGGGGACCGGGGGTAAATTCACCCCTCCACTTT
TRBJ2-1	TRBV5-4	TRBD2	CASSLPGLLSDEQFF	TGTGCCAGCAGCTTGCCGGGACTACTTTCCGATGAGCAGTTCTTC
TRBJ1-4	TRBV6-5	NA	CASRPSGTTNEKLFF	TGTGCCAGCAGGCCATCAGGGACAACTAATGAAAAACTGTTTTTT
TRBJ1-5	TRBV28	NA	CASSFSGNSGNQPQHF	TGTGCCAGCAGTTTTTCGGGGAATTCGGGCAATCAGCCCCAGCATTTT
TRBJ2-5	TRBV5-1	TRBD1	CASSLAGGRSQETQYF	TGCGCCAGCAGCTTGGCAGGGGGAAGGTCGCAAGAGACCCAGTACTTC
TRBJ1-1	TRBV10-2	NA	CASGYGRNTEAFF	TGCGCCAGCGGTTATGGTAGGAACACTGAAGCTTTCTTT
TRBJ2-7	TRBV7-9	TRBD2	CASSVPGGAYEQYF	TGTGCCAGCAGCGTCCCGGGGGGGGCCTACGAGCAGTACTTC
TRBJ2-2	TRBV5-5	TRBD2	CASSLVAGVGHGELFF	TGTGCCAGCAGCTTGGTAGCGGGAGTTGGGCACGGGGAGCTGTTTTTT
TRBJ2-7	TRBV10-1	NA	CASSAFYEQYF	TGCGCCAGCAGTGCTTTCTACGAGCAGTACTTC
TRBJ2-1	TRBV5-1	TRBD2	CASSSGLAGPFTYNEQFF	TGCGCCAGCAGCTCCGGACTAGCGGGACCGTTTACCTACAATGAGCAGTTCTTC
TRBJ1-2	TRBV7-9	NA	CASSPDTSSPHYGYTF	TGTGCCAGCAGCCCCGACACTAGTAGTCCCCACTATGGCTACACCTTC
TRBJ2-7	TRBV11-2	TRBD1	CASSSKPGQQRVGQYF	TGTGCCAGCAGCTCAAAGCCGGGACAGCAAAGGGTGGGGCAGTACTTC
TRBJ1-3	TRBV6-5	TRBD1	CASSYGQGLGNTIYF	TGTGCCAGCAGTTACGGACAGGGGCTTGGAAACACCATATATTTT
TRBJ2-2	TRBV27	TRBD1	CASSPSGTGGIWIAGELFF	TGTGCCAGCAGTCCAAGCGGGACAGGGGGCATCTGGATCGCAGGGGAGCTGTTTTTT
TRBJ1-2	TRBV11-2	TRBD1	CASSLVRDRDRDGYTF	TGTGCCAGCTCTTTAGTCCGGGACAGGGACCGTGATGGCTACACCTTC
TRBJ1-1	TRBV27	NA	CASRTGTLNTEAFF	TGTGCCAGCAGAACCGGGACACTGAACACTGAAGCTTTCTTT
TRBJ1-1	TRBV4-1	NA	CASSQDLGGMSTEAFF	TGCGCCAGCAGCCAAGATCTTGGAGGGATGAGCACTGAAGCTTTCTTT